This T cell receptor (beta chain) emerged from a study of human T cells and chemical hapten exposure. As concerns this clonotype: This clone may be a read error of a much larger clone one base away.

The sample's time point: pre-sensitization, week 0. Treatment here: therapeutic diphenylcyclopropenone sensitization with weekly scalp DPC. Blood collection took place prior to placing each patch test. The V gene's germline CDR1 is MNHEY and CDR2 SVGEGT. The CDR3 covers 12 residues. The V end was cut by 9 bases, the J end by 4 bases, with 9 bases between. Separate cDNA molecules received unique molecular identifiers, which the library attached to them. TCRdb ran MiXCR on the RACE reads and lists one entry per CDR3 protein. The sample shows more than 50,000 distinct CDR3 sequences, approximately 6.7% of them seen only once.

This receptor was identified in a woman in her twenties or thirties with alopecia areata. Some clones in this sample may be carry-over from other donors' samples. The starting material was whole blood, obtained in connection with sensitization to the hapten diphenylcyclopropenone (DPC). This chain links TRBV6-2 or TRBV6-3 with TRBJ1-4; a weak D match, TRBD1 (5 bases). DNA of the CDR3: TGTGCCAGAAGCGACAGTAATGAAAAACTGTTTTTT. It specifies CARSDSNEKLFF.